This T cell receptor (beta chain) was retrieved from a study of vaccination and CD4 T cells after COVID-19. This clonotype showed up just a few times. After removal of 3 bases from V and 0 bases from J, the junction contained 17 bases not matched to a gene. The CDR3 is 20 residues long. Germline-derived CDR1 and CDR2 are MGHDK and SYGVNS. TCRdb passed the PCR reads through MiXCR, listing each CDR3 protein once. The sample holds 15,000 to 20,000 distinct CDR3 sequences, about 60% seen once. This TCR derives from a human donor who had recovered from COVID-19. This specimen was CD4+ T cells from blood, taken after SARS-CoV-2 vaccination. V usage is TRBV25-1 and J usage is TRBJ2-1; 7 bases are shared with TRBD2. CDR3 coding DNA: TGTGCCAGCAGTGATAAGACTAGCCCAGAGAGGGGAAGCTCCTACAATGAGCAGTTCTTC. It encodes CASSDKTSPERGSSYNEQFF.